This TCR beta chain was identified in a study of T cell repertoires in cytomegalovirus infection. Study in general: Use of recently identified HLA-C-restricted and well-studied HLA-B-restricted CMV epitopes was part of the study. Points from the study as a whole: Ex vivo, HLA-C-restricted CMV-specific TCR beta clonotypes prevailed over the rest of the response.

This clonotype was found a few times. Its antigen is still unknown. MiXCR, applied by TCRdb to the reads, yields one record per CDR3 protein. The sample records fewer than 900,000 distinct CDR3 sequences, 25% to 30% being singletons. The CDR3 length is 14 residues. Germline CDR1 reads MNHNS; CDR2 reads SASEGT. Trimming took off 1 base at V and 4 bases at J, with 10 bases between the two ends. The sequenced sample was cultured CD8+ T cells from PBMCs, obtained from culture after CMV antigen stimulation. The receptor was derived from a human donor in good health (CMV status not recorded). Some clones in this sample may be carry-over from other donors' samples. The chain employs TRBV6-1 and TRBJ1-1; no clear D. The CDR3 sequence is CASSEGPGFTEAFF. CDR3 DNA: TGTGCCAGCAGTGAAGGCCCCGGTTTCACTGAAGCTTTCTTT.